This is a list of T cell receptor beta chains from one sample in a study of T cells in Graves' hyperthyroidism and ophthalmopathy. From the multiplex PCR reads, TCRdb called clonotypes with MiXCR, one entry per CDR3 protein. The sample carries around 350,000 distinct CDR3 sequences, about 25% recorded once. Sequencing was carried out using blood. The source is a man aged 50-60 years with Graves' hyperthyroidism. CDR3s include the opening cysteine and the closing phenylalanine or tryptophan. A D gene is named only where the DNA matches it firmly. Size values are once, few and many counts, or a class for expanded clones, and some rows have none.

cdr3_length j_call clone_size v_call d_call cdr3_aa cdr3_nt
16 TRBJ2-2 - TRBV19 TRBD2 CASSISLAEPTGELFF TGTGCCAGTAGTATATCGCTAGCGGAACCCACCGGGGAGCTGTTTTTT
11 TRBJ2-1 - TRBV30 TRBD2 CASGDYNEQFF TGTGCCAGCGGGGATTACAATGAGCAGTTCTTC
14 TRBJ1-1 few TRBV9 - CASSVDGFGVEAFF TGTGCCAGCAGCGTAGATGGGTTTGGGGTTGAAGCTTTCTTT
16 TRBJ2-3 few TRBV7-9 TRBD2 CASSDSSGRRSDTQYF TGTGCCAGCAGCGACTCTAGCGGGAGAAGGTCAGATACGCAGTATTTT
15 TRBJ2-3 many TRBV5-1 TRBD1 CASRTTGDGADTQYF TGCGCCAGCAGGACGACAGGGGATGGTGCAGATACGCAGTATTTT
15 TRBJ1-2 - TRBV3-1 - CASSHPGAGNYGYTF TGTGCCAGCAGCCACCCAGGGGCTGGTAACTATGGCTACACCTTC
12 TRBJ2-5 few TRBV29-1 - CSVGRMVETQYF TGCAGCGTTGGAAGGATGGTAGAGACCCAGTACTTC
12 TRBJ2-7 - TRBV20-1 - CSAGPDPYEQYF TGCAGTGCAGGGCCGGACCCCTACGAGCAGTACTTC
15 TRBJ2-3 few TRBV6-1 TRBD2 CATRLTSGRTDTQYF TGTGCCACCCGTCTGACTAGCGGGAGGACAGATACGCAGTATTTT
14 TRBJ2-1 few TRBV5-1 - CASSLNRLYNEQFF TGCGCCAGCAGCTTGAATCGGCTATACAATGAGCAGTTCTTC
15 TRBJ2-7 - TRBV6-1 - CASSSPLDGTYEQYF TGTGCCAGCAGTTCCCCCCTGGACGGAACCTACGAGCAGTACTTC
15 TRBJ2-1 many TRBV3-1 - CASSQGLFSGSEQFF TGTGCCAGCAGCCAGGGGTTGTTTAGCGGTAGTGAGCAGTTCTTC
14 TRBJ2-7 - TRBV30 TRBD2 CAWCRTSGAYEQYF TGTGCCTGGTGCCGGACTAGCGGGGCCTACGAGCAGTACTTC
14 TRBJ2-5 many TRBV2 TRBD1 CASSPGQLQETQYF TGTGCCAGCAGTCCGGGACAGCTCCAAGAGACCCAGTACTTC
17 TRBJ2-7 once TRBV4-1 TRBD2 CASSQSPSGIFTYEQYF TGCGCCAGCAGCCAAAGTCCAAGCGGGATATTTACCTACGAGCAGTACTTC
12 TRBJ1-1 few TRBV29-1 - CSARGGFTEAFF TGCAGCGCCCGGGGGGGGTTCACTGAAGCTTTCTTT
16 TRBJ2-5 few TRBV20-1 TRBD2 CSARDPGTSGQETQYF TGCAGTGCTAGAGATCCCGGGACTAGCGGCCAAGAGACCCAGTACTTC
15 TRBJ1-1 - TRBV20-1 - CSARASAGEVTEAFF TGCAGTGCTAGGGCTTCGGCAGGGGAGGTCACTGAAGCTTTCTTT
14 TRBJ2-1 many TRBV27 - CASSTGTLTHEQFF TGTGCCAGCAGTACCGGGACCTTAACCCATGAGCAGTTCTTC
16 TRBJ1-2 few TRBV30 TRBD1 CAWSGPGQGILYGYTF TGTGCCTGGAGTGGACCGGGACAGGGGATTCTCTATGGCTACACCTTC
12 TRBJ1-1 - TRBV7-2 - CASSLEYREAFF TGTGCCAGCAGCTTAGAGTATAGAGAAGCTTTCTTT
16 TRBJ1-1 few TRBV20-1 TRBD1 CSASELDREWNTEAFF TGCAGTGCTAGTGAGTTGGACAGGGAGTGGAACACTGAAGCTTTCTTT
15 TRBJ2-2 - TRBV24-1 - CATSDFSRNTGELFF TGTGCCACCAGTGATTTTTCCAGGAACACCGGGGAGCTGTTTTTT
15 TRBJ1-1 few TRBV28 - CASSTRGSKNTEAFF TGTGCCAGCAGCACCCGGGGCAGCAAGAACACTGAAGCTTTCTTT
12 TRBJ2-3 - TRBV19 - CASSIPRDTQYF TGTGCCAGTAGTATACCTCGGGATACGCAGTATTTT
14 TRBJ2-7 - TRBV6-6 - CASSYSGRPYEQYF TGTGCCAGCAGTTACTCGGGGCGTCCCTACGAGCAGTACTTC
15 TRBJ2-3 - TRBV5-1 - CASSLEGDPPDTQYF TGCGCCAGCAGCTTGGAGGGAGACCCGCCCGATACGCAGTATTTT
15 TRBJ2-3 few TRBV7-3 TRBD2 CASSFLAGGIDTQYF TGTGCCAGCAGCTTCCTAGCGGGAGGAATAGATACGCAGTATTTT
15 TRBJ2-6 - TRBV5-1 TRBD1 CASSTTGSGANVLTF TGCGCCAGCAGCACGACAGGGTCTGGGGCCAACGTCCTGACTTTC
12 TRBJ1-2 - TRBV3-1 - CASSQISYGYTF TGTGCCAGCAGCCAAATTTCCTATGGCTACACCTTC
13 TRBJ2-1 - TRBV18 - CATRVGAVDEQFF TGTGCCACCAGAGTTGGGGCCGTGGATGAGCAGTTCTTC
15 TRBJ2-7 many TRBV11-2 TRBD2 CASSKGIRAGDEQYF TGTGCCAGCAGCAAAGGGATTCGGGCGGGAGATGAGCAGTACTTC
14 TRBJ2-5 many TRBV28 - CASSFQENQETQYF TGTGCCAGCAGTTTCCAGGAGAACCAAGAGACCCAGTACTTC
15 TRBJ2-7 - TRBV4-1 TRBD2 CASSQLAGKTYEQYF TGCGCCAGCAGCCAATTAGCGGGAAAAACCTACGAGCAGTACTTC
14 TRBJ2-7 many TRBV28 TRBD1 CASSFVPGGSKQYF TGTGCCAGCAGTTTCGTCCCAGGGGGATCGAAGCAGTACTTC
16 TRBJ2-2 few TRBV5-1 - CASSLESWDLTGELFF TGCGCCAGCAGCTTGGAGTCGTGGGATCTCACCGGGGAGCTGTTTTTT
14 TRBJ1-2 few TRBV6-1 TRBD1 CASLRDRGEEGYTF TGTGCCAGCCTAAGGGACAGAGGTGAAGAGGGCTACACCTTC
11 TRBJ2-2 - TRBV20-1 - CSARVIGGLFF TGCAGTGCTAGAGTGATAGGAGGGCTGTTTTTT
14 TRBJ2-1 - TRBV24-1 TRBD2 CATQGLASYNEQFF TGTGCCACCCAGGGACTAGCCTCCTACAATGAGCAGTTCTTC
15 TRBJ2-3 few TRBV12-3/TRBV12-4 TRBD2 CASSFVAGASDTQYF TGTGCCAGCAGTTTCGTAGCGGGAGCTTCAGATACGCAGTATTTT
17 TRBJ2-6 - TRBV28 - CASTPSGSYSGANVLTF TGTGCCAGCACCCCTAGTGGCTCCTACTCTGGGGCCAACGTCCTGACTTTC
14 TRBJ2-1 - TRBV2 TRBD1 CASQGQGTYNEQFF TGTGCCAGCCAGGGACAGGGAACATACAATGAGCAGTTCTTC
14 TRBJ2-3 few TRBV20-1 - CSAPLNGVTDTQYF TGCAGTGCCCCTCTAAACGGAGTCACAGATACGCAGTATTTT
16 TRBJ2-5 few TRBV7-2 TRBD2 CASSPLTSDHQETQYF TGTGCCAGCAGCCCACTGACTAGCGACCATCAAGAGACCCAGTACTTC
15 TRBJ2-5 - TRBV5-1 - CASREQAELQETQYF TGCGCCAGCAGGGAGCAGGCGGAGCTACAAGAGACCCAGTACTTC
17 TRBJ2-3 many TRBV6-2/TRBV6-3 TRBD2 CASSYPAWREATDTQYF TGTGCCAGCAGTTACCCGGCTTGGCGGGAGGCCACAGATACGCAGTATTTT
12 TRBJ2-7 few TRBV29-1 - CSVEAGAYEQYF TGCAGCGTTGAGGCAGGAGCCTACGAGCAGTACTTC
16 TRBJ1-4 - TRBV5-1 - CASSSSPLATNEKLFF TGCGCCAGCAGCTCCAGTCCTCTTGCAACTAATGAAAAACTGTTTTTT
16 TRBJ2-7 few TRBV12-3/TRBV12-4 - CASSLDPARLAYEQYF TGTGCCAGCAGTTTAGACCCGGCACGACTGGCCTACGAGCAGTACTTC
15 TRBJ1-1 few TRBV9 - CASSVDVGTNTEAFF TGTGCCAGCAGCGTAGACGTAGGGACGAACACTGAAGCTTTCTTT